One and the same sample provided the 11 T cell receptor beta chains below, sequenced in a study of cytomegalovirus exposure and HLA in healthy donors. 13 Jbeta primers and 60 Vbeta primers were used for the PCR. Here immunoSEQ multiplex PCR was the method, and the copy in TCRdb shows in-frame clones only, minus some. The sample includes under 200,000 clones, approximately 78% of them seen just once. The sequenced sample was PBMCs. The receptors were sampled from a woman aged 18-29 years in good health and CMV-seronegative.

This chain uses TRBV28 with TRBJ2-7; the match to TRBD1 covers 7 bases. V dropped 3 bases and J dropped 3; count of bases not matched to a gene: 2. The CDR3 contains 13 residues. Germline assignment: CDR1 MDHEN and CDR2 SYDVKM. The CDR3 protein is CASSFNRGYEQYF. CDR3 in DNA: TGTGCCAGCAGTTTTAACAGGGGCTACGAGCAGTACTTC. The full variable domain, rest sourced from reference TRBV28 and TRBJ2-7, is DVKVTQSSRYLVKRTGEKVFLECVQDMDHENMFWYRQDPGLGLRLIYFSYDVKMKEKGDIPEGYSVSREKKERFSLILESASTNQTSMYLCASSFNRGYEQYFGPGTRLTVT.

This clone has more than one count but fewer than ten. The chain employs TRBV4-3 and TRBJ2-4; the D gene is possibly TRBD1 (6 bases). V lost 2 bases, J lost 8 bases, and 19 bases lay in between. CDR1 is LGHNA and CDR2 is YSLEER in the germline V gene. The length of the CDR3 is 16 residues. The CDR3, as DNA: TGCGCCAGCAGCCAAAGATCACAGGGTCTCGGGGACATTCAGTACTTC. As protein: CASSQRSQGLGDIQYF.

The J gene is TRBJ1-2, the V gene TRBV13, with 9 nucleotides matching TRBD1. The CDR3 has 16 amino acids. Unmatched junction bases numbered 12, after V lost 6 bases and J lost 4 bases. In germline, CDR1 is PRHDT, CDR2 FYEKMQ (reference sequence). CDR3: CASRTMGQGLSYGYTF. Written as DNA, the CDR3 is TGTGCCAGCAGGACTATGGGACAGGGCCTATCCTATGGCTACACCTTC.

The chain couples TRBV7-2 to TRBJ2-3, with D uncertain. Germline CDR1 reads SGHTA; CDR2 reads FQGNSA. This CDR3 spans 12 amino acids. Between the trimmed V and J ends, which lost 5 bases and 3 bases, there was a span of 6 bases. CDR3 coding DNA: TGTGCCAGCAGCGCAGGAACAGATACGCAGTATTTT. Translation: CASSAGTDTQYF.

This chain connects TRBV7-9 to TRBJ1-1; 9 bases line up with TRBD1. The germline V gene encodes CDR1 SEHNR and CDR2 FQNEAQ (reference sequence). This CDR3 has 14 amino acids. After removal of 5 bases from V and 8 bases from J, the junction contained 9 bases not matched to a gene. DNA of the CDR3: TGTGCCAGCAGCACGATTTTGGGACAGGGAGAAGCTTTCTTT. This encodes CASSTILGQGEAFF.

The genes are TRBV7-2 and TRBJ2-2, with TRBD2 matching 14 bases. CDR1 is SGHTA, CDR2 FQGNSA, per germline. The CDR3 runs to 16 residues. J lost 0 bases, V lost 10 bases, and 4 bases had no gene match. Here the CDR3 reads CATRTSGRTNTGELFF. The CDR3 DNA reads as TGTGCCACCCGGACTAGCGGGAGGACGAACACCGGGGAGCTGTTTTTT.

The chain carries TRBV28 and TRBJ2-7, with D maybe TRBD1 (5 bases). Deletions cut 7 bases from V and 0 bases from J, with 10 bases between. CDR1 and CDR2 from the germline V gene are MDHEN and SYDVKM. The CDR3 length is 13 residues. The CDR3 loop is CASINRSSYEQYV. The CDR3 nucleotides are TGTGCCAGCATAAACAGGAGCTCCTACGAGCAGTACGTC.

The rearrangement joins TRBV28 to TRBJ1-1; TRBD1 aligns across 9 bases. From germline, CDR1 is MDHEN and CDR2 SYDVKM. J gave up 1 base and V 7 bases, and 13 bases lay outside the gene matches. CDR3 length: 17 amino acids. The CDR3 spells CASKGGGTGKRNTEAFF. The CDR3 DNA reads as TGTGCCAGCAAAGGAGGAGGGACAGGGAAACGGAACACTGAAGCTTTCTTT.

This chain joins TRBV28 and TRBJ2-5; TRBD2 might be the D (7 bases). Trimming shortened V by 5 bases and J by 0 bases, and 16 bases separated the two germline ends. Germline CDR1 is MDHEN and CDR2 is SYDVKM. The CDR3 runs 16 residues. The CDR3: CASSVDGGAYQETQYF. As DNA, the CDR3 is TGTGCCAGCAGTGTAGATGGGGGGGCGTACCAAGAGACCCAGTACTTC.

The gene calls are TRBV7-2 and TRBJ1-1; 7 bases line up with TRBD1. Germline V CDR1 and CDR2: SGHTA, FQGNSA. V trimming: 6 bases; J trimming: 1 base; junction bases outside the gene matches: 8. This CDR3 contains 15 residues. CDR3 loop: CASRPQTGKNTEAFF. CDR3 coding DNA: TGTGCCAGCAGGCCTCAGACAGGGAAGAACACTGAAGCTTTCTTT.

This chain joins TRBV7-9 and TRBJ2-1; TRBD2 matches at 7 bases. Germline CDR1 is SEHNR and CDR2 is FQNEAQ (reference sequence). The CDR3 spans 14 residues. After removal of 6 bases from V and 0 bases from J, the junction contained 2 bases not matched to a gene. CDR3 sequence reads: CASRRDYSYNEQFF. The CDR3 bases are TGTGCCAGCAGAAGGGACTACTCCTACAATGAGCAGTTCTTC.